The next 13 T cell receptor beta chains were all read from a single sample in a study of metastatic and nonmetastatic thyroid tumors. TCRdb re-called clones via MiXCR from the PCR reads. The sample yields fewer than 20,000 clones, approximately 23% seen once. No treatment had been given to any patient before thyroid surgery. Specimen: adjacent normal tissue. The receptors were gathered from a female donor with papillary thyroid cancer or a benign thyroid nodule (not recorded which). Some clones in this sample may be carry-over from other donors' samples.

At least ten counts were recorded for this clone. The rearrangement links TRBV5-8 to TRBJ2-1; 7 bases are shared with TRBD2. V shed 4 bases and J 3 bases; nucleotides not matched to a gene: 10. CDR3 size: 16 residues. Germline V gene data show CDR1 as SGHTS and CDR2 as YDEGEE. CDR3 sequence (DNA): TGTGCCAGCAGCAATGTACAGACTAGCCACTACAATGAGCAGTTCTTC. Translation: CASSNVQTSHYNEQFF.

The chain employs TRBV11-3 and TRBJ2-7; weak D call: TRBD2 (7 bases). V gave up 0 bases and J gave up 4 bases, with 16 bases separating them. This CDR3 has 16 amino acids. Germline CDR1 SGHNT, CDR2 YENEEA. The CDR3 reads CASSLESGGGDYEQYF. CDR3 bases: TGTGCCAGCAGCTTAGAGTCGGGGGGCGGGGATTACGAGCAGTACTTC.

CDR3 sequence (DNA): TGTGCCAGCACCCCATCCCAACAGGGGGTCCGGGAGACCCAGTACTTC. It encodes CASTPSQQGVRETQYF. The chain uses TRBV11-2 and TRBJ2-5, with 8 bases lining up with TRBD1. The length of the CDR3 is 16 residues. Germline trimming cut 7 bases from V and 5 bases from J; bases unmatched to any gene: 15. Germline CDR1 is SGHAT and CDR2 is FQNNGV.

The chain uses TRBV11-1 and TRBJ2-7, with D perhaps being TRBD1 or TRBD2 (5 bases each). Trimming removed 5 bases at V and 5 bases at J, with 22 bases between. From germline, CDR1 is SGHAT and CDR2 FQDESV (reference sequence). The CDR3 is made up of 16 amino acids. The chain's CDR3 is CASSTRRGQGSHEQYF. The DNA of the CDR3 is TGTGCCAGCAGCACCCGTCGAGGGCAGGGAAGCCACGAGCAGTACTTC.

Note on this clone: The sample has other DNA sequences that encode this CDR3 too. The chain has TRBV9 and TRBJ2-3; TRBD2 matches 8 bases. Looked up from germline, CDR1 is SGDLS and CDR2 is YYNGEE. V lost 0 bases, J lost 5 bases, and 20 bases stayed unmatched. This CDR3 is built from 20 residues. Here the CDR3 DNA reads TGTGCCAGCAGCGTAGAGGGTACAGCAGGACTAGCTGGACTCCTAGATACGCAGTATTTT. Its translation is CASSVEGTAGLAGLLDTQYF.

This clone occurred many times. The V and J genes are TRBV7-3 and TRBJ2-5, with D perhaps matching TRBD2 (6 bases). V lost 5 bases and J 2 bases, leaving 15 bases between the germline ends. Germline assignment: CDR1 SGHTA and CDR2 FQGTGA. The CDR3 is 15 amino acids. CDR3 bases: TGTGCCAGCAGCCTCACCGGGACTCCTCAAGAGACCCAGTACTTC. It is translated as CASSLTGTPQETQYF.

This clone has at least ten counts. Here the CDR3 reads CASSLAGGANEQFF. The CDR3 DNA is TGTGCCAGCAGTCTAGCGGGAGGGGCCAATGAGCAGTTCTTC. The rearrangement joins TRBV6-1 to TRBJ2-1, with 12 bases that match TRBD2. The CDR3 runs to 14 residues. Germline V gives CDR1 MNHNS, CDR2 SASEGT. J lost 6 bases, V lost 5 bases, and 2 bases had no gene match.

This clone appeared once. The genes are TRBV20-1 and TRBJ1-6; the match to TRBD1 covers 8 bases. Trimming at V came to 4 bases and at J to 0 bases, leaving 14 bases not matched to a gene. There are 19 residues in the CDR3. Germline assignment: CDR1 DFQATT and CDR2 SNEGSKA (reference sequence). The CDR3 loop reads CSAMAPGQVGFSYNSPLHF. The CDR3 DNA is TGCAGTGCTATGGCTCCGGGACAGGTAGGATTCTCCTATAATTCACCCCTCCACTTT.

This clone has a handful of counts. The V call is TRBV28, the J call TRBJ2-1, with D possibly being TRBD1 (5 bases). Germline lookup yields CDR1 MDHEN and CDR2 SYDVKM. The CDR3 is 15 residues long. Trimming removed 11 bases from V and 2 bases from J, with 19 bases in between. The CDR3 sequence: CASSWCGAAYNEQFF. Here the CDR3 DNA reads TGTGCCTCCTCCTGGTGTGGGGCAGCCTACAATGAGCAGTTCTTC.

V is TRBV6-1 and J is TRBJ2-2; 8 bases align to TRBD1. The germline CDR1 and CDR2 sequences are MNHNS and SASEGT. The CDR3 extends over 15 amino acids. The ends lost 5 bases at V and 14 bases at J; junction bases unmatched: 16. CDR3 protein: CASSKDRGGTGYLFF. For the CDR3, the DNA is TGTGCCAGCAGTAAAGACAGGGGTGGCACCGGGTATCTGTTTTTT.

In its sample, this clone is medium-sized. The chain links TRBV24-1 to TRBJ2-2; D possibly corresponds to TRBD1 (6 bases). The germline V and J ends were trimmed by 4 bases and 2 bases, with 10 bases remaining between them. The germline V gene encodes CDR1 KGHDR and CDR2 SFDVKD. The CDR3 is 15 amino acids. This CDR3 reads CATSERTANTGELFF. The DNA of the CDR3 is TGTGCCACCAGTGAGAGGACAGCTAACACCGGGGAGCTGTTTTTT.

This chain connects TRBV6-1 to TRBJ1-5; the match to TRBD1 covers 10 bases. There are 15 residues in the CDR3. CDR1 is MNHNS and CDR2 is SASEGT in the germline V gene. The V and J ends lost 6 bases and 7 bases, in that order; junction bases with no gene match: 9. This CDR3 reads CASRPGTGVGQPQHF. The CDR3 DNA follows: TGTGCCAGCAGACCGGGGACAGGGGTTGGACAGCCCCAGCATTTT.

For this clone: An end of the junction does not agree with germline; a read error may underlie this. This sequence joins TRBV11-3 and TRBJ1-2; D is unclear. The CDR3 sequence is 15 residues long. Germline CDR1 reads SGHNT; CDR2 reads YENEEA. The DNA of the CDR3 is TGTGCCAGCAGCCATACGGGATCTACACTGGATGGATACACCTTC. This translates into CASSHTGSTLDGYTF.